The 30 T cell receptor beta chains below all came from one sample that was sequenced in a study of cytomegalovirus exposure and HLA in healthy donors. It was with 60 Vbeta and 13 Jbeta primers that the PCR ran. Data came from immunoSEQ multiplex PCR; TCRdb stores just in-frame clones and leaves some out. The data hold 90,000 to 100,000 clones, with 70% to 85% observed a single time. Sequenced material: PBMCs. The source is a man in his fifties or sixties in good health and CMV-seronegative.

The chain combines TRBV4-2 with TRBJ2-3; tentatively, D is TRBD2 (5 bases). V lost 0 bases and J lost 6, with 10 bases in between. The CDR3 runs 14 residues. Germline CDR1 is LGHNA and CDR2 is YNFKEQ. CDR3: CASSQDTRIDTQYF. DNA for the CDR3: TGTGCCAGCAGCCAAGATACTAGAATCGATACGCAGTATTTT.

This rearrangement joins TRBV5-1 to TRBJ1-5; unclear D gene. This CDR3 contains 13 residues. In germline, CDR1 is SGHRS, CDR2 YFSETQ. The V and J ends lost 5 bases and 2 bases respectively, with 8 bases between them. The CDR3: CASSPGGNQPQHF. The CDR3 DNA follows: TGCGCCAGCAGTCCCGGGGGCAATCAGCCCCAGCATTTT.

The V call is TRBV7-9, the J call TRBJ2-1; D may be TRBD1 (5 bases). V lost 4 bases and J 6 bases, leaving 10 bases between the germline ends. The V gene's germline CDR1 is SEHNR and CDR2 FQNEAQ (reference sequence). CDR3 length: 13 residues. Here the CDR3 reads CASSSTESNEQFF. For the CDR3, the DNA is TGTGCCAGCAGCTCGACAGAGTCCAATGAGCAGTTCTTC.

CDR3 bases: TGTGCCAGCAGCTCCCATAGCGGGAGGGCCGCGGAGCAGTACTTC. Amino acids: CASSSHSGRAAEQYF. The chain joins TRBV7-2 to TRBJ2-7; 11 nucleotides match TRBD2. The trim removed 4 bases at V and 7 bases at J, leaving 9 bases unmatched. Germline V lookup: CDR1 SGHTA, CDR2 FQGNSA. The CDR3 totals 15 residues. Combining the CDR3 with reference TRBV7-2 and TRBJ2-7 gives the whole variable domain GAGVSQSPSNKVTEKGKDVELRCDPISGHTALYWYRQSLGQGLEFLIYFQGNSAPDKSGLPSDRFSAERTGGSVSTLTIQRTQQEDSAVYLCASSSHSGRAAEQYFGPGTRLTVT.

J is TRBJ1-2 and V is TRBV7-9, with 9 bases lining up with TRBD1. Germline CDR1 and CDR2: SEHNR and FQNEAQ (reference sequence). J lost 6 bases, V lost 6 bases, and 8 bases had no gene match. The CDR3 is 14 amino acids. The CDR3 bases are TGTGCCAGCAGTCAAATACAGGGGGCGGATGGCTACACCTTC. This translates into CASSQIQGADGYTF. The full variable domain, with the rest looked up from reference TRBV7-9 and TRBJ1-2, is DTGVSQNPRHKITKRGQNVTFRCDPISEHNRLYWYRQTLGQGPEFLTYFQNEAQLEKSRLLSDRFSAERPKGSFSTLEIQRTEQGDSAMYLCASSQIQGADGYTFGSGTRLTVV.

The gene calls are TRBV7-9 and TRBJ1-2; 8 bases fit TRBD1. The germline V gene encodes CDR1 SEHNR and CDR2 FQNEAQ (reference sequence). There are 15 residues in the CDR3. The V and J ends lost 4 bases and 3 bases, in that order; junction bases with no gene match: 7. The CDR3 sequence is CASSSGQGLHYGYTF. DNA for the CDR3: TGTGCCAGCAGCTCCGGACAGGGCCTCCACTATGGCTACACCTTC. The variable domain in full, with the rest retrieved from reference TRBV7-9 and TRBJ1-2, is DTGVSQNPRHKITKRGQNVTFRCDPISEHNRLYWYRQTLGQGPEFLTYFQNEAQLEKSRLLSDRFSAERPKGSFSTLEIQRTEQGDSAMYLCASSSGQGLHYGYTFGSGTRLTVV.

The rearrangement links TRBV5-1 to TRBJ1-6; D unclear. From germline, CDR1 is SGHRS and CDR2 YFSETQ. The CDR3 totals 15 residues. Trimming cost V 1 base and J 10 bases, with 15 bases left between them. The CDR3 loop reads CASSLQSGRQSPLHF. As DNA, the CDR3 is TGCGCCAGCAGCTTGCAATCCGGGAGGCAGTCACCCCTCCACTTT.

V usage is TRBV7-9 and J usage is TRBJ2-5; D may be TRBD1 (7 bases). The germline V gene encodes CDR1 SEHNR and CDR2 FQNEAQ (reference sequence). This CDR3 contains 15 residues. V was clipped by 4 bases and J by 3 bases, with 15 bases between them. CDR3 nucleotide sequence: TGTGCCAGCAGCTCAAACAGGGGCGGGGAAGAGACCCAGTACTTC. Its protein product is CASSSNRGGEETQYF.

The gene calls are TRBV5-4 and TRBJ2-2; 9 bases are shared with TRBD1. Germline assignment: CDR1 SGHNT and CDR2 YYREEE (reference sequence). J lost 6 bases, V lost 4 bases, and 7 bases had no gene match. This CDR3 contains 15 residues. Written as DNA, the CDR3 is TGTGCCAGCAGCCCCGGGACAGGGTTAGCCGGGGAGCTGTTTTTT. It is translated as CASSPGTGLAGELFF.

The CDR3 region has the DNA TGTGCCAGCAGCTTAGGCCGACGTCTAGCGGGGGTGGGAGATACGCAGTATTTT. This encodes CASSLGRRLAGVGDTQYF. The chain recombines TRBV7-2 with TRBJ2-3, with 10 nucleotides matching TRBD2. The CDR3 covers 18 residues. V was clipped by 1 base and J by 5 bases; unmatched bases: 12. Germline CDR1 and CDR2: SGHTA and FQGNSA.

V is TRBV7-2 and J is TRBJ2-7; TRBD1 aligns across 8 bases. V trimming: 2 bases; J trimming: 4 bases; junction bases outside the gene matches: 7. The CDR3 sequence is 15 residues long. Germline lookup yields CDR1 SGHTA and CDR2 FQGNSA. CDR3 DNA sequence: TGTGCCAGCAGCTTAAGCTTTGGACAGGGTTACGAGCAGTACTTC. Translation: CASSLSFGQGYEQYF.

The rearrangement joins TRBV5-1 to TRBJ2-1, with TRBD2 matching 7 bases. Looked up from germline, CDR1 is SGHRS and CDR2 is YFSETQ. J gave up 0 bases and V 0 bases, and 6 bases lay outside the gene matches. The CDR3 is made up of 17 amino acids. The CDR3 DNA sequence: TGCGCCAGCAGCTTGGCAGCTAGCGGCAGCTCCTACAATGAGCAGTTCTTC. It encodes CASSLAASGSSYNEQFF.

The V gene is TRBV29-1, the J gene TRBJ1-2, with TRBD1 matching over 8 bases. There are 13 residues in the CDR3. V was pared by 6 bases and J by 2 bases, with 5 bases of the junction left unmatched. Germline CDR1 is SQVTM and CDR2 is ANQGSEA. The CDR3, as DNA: TGCAGCGTGCTGACAGGGGCCAACTATGGCTACACCTTC. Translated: CSVLTGANYGYTF.

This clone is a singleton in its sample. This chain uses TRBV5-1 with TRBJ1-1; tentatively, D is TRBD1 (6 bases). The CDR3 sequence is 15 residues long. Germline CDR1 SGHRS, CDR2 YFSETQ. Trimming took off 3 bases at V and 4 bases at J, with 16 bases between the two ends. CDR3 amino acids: CASSWGQGKGTEAFF. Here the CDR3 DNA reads TGCGCCAGCAGCTGGGGTCAGGGGAAGGGCACTGAAGCTTTCTTT.

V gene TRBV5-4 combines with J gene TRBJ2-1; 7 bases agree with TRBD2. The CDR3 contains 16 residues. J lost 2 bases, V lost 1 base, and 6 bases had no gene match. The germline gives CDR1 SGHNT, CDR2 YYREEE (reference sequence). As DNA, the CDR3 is TGTGCCAGCAGCTTGTCGTCGGGAGGCACCTACAATGAGCAGTTCTTC. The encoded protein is CASSLSSGGTYNEQFF.

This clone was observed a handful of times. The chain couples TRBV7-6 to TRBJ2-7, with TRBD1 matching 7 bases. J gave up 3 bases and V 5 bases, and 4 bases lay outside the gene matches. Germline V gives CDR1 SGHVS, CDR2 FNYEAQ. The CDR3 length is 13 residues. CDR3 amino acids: CASSERQGYEQYF. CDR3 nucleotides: TGTGCCAGCAGCGAGCGACAGGGCTACGAGCAGTACTTC.

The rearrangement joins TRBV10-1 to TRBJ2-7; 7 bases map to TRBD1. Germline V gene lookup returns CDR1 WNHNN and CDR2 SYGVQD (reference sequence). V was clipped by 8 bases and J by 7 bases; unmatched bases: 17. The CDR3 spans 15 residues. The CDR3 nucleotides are TGCGCCAGCTCGGACTTCAGGACAGGCCATATTGAGCAGTACTTC. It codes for CASSDFRTGHIEQYF.

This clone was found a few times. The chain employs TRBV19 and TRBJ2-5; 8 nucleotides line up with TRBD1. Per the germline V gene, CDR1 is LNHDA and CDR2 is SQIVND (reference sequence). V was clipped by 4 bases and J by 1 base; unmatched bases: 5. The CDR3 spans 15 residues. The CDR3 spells CASSRGQASQETQYF. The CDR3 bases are TGTGCCAGTAGTAGGGGACAGGCCTCCCAAGAGACCCAGTACTTC.

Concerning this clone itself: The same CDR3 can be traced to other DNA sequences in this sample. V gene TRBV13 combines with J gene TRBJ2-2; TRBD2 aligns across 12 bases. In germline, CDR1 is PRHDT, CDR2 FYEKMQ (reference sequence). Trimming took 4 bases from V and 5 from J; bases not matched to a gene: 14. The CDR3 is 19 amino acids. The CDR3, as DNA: TGTGCCAGCAGCTCAATAATTGGGACTAGCGGGCCTGGAACCGGGGAGCTGTTTTTT. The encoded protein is CASSSIIGTSGPGTGELFF.

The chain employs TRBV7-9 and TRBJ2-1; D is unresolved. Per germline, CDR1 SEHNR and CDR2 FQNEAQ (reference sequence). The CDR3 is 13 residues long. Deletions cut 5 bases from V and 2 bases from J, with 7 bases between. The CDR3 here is CASSLPPYNEQFF. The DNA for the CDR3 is TGTGCCAGCAGCCTACCCCCCTACAATGAGCAGTTCTTC.

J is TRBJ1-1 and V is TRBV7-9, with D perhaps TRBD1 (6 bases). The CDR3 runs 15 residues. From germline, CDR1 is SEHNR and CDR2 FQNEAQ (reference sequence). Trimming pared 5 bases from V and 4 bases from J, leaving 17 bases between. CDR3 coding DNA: TGTGCCAGCAGCGTATCAGGGGAGAGGCGCACTGAAGCTTTCTTT. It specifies CASSVSGERRTEAFF.

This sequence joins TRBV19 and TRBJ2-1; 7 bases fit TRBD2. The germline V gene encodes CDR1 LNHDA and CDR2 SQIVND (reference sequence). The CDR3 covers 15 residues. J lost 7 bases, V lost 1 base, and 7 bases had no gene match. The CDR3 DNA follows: TGTGCCAGTAGTATAGGGGCGGGAGCGCGGAATGAGCAGTTCTTC. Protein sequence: CASSIGAGARNEQFF.

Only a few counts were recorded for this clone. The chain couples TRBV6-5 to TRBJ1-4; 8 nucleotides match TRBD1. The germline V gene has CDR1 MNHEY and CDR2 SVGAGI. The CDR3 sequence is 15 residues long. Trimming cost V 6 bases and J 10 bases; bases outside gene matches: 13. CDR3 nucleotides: TGTGCCAGCAGCCTGGGGGGCAGGGGGCGCGGAAAACTGTTTTTT. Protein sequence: CASSLGGRGRGKLFF.

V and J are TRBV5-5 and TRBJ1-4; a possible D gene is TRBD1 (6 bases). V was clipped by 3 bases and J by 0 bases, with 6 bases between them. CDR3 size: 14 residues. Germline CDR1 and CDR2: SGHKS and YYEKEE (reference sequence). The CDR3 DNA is TGTGCCAGCAGCTGGACAGCAACTAATGAAAAACTGTTTTTT. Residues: CASSWTATNEKLFF.

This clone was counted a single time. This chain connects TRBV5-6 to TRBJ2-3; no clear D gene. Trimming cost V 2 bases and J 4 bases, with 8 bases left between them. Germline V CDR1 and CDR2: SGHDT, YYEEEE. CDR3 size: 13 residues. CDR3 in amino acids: CASSFYSSDTQYF. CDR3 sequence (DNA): TGTGCCAGCAGCTTTTATAGCTCAGATACGCAGTATTTT.

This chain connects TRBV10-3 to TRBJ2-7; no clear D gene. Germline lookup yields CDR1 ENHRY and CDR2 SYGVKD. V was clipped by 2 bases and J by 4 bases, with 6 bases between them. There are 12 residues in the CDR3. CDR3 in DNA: TGTGCCATCAGTGAGAATCGGTACGAGCAGTACTTC. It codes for CAISENRYEQYF.

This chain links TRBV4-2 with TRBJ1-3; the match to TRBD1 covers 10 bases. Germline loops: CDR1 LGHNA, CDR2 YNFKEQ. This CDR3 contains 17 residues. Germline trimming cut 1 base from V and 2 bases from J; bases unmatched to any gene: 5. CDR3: CASSQGRQGAPGNTIYF. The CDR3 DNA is TGTGCCAGCAGCCAAGGTAGACAGGGGGCGCCTGGAAACACCATATATTTT.

The CDR3 DNA reads as TGTGCCACCCCCTTCTCGGGAGGGTCCGGGGAGCTGTTTTTT. Its protein product is CATPFSGGSGELFF. The J gene is TRBJ2-2, the V gene TRBV7-9; 8 bases align to TRBD2. Germline V CDR1 and CDR2: SEHNR, FQNEAQ (reference sequence). Trimming removed 10 bases from V and 6 bases from J; junction bases left unmatched: 10. This CDR3 has 14 residues.

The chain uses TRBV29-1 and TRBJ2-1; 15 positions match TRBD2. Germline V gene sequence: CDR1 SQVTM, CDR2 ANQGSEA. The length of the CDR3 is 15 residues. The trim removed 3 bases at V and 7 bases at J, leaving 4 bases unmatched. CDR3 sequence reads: CSVEGLAGGGNEQFF. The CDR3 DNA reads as TGCAGCGTTGAGGGACTAGCGGGAGGAGGTAATGAGCAGTTCTTC.

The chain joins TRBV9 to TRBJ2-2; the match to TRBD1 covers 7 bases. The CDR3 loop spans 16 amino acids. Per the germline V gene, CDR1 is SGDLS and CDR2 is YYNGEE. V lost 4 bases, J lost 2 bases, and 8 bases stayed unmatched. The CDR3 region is CASSPRGQVNTGELFF. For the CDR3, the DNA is TGTGCCAGCAGCCCCCGAGGACAGGTTAACACCGGGGAGCTGTTTTTT. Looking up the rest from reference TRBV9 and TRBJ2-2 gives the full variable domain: DSGVTQTPKHLITATGQRVTLRCSPRSGDLSVYWYQQSLDQGLQFLIQYYNGEERAKGNILERFSAQQFPDLHSELNLSSLELGDSALYFCASSPRGQVNTGELFFGEGSRLTVL.